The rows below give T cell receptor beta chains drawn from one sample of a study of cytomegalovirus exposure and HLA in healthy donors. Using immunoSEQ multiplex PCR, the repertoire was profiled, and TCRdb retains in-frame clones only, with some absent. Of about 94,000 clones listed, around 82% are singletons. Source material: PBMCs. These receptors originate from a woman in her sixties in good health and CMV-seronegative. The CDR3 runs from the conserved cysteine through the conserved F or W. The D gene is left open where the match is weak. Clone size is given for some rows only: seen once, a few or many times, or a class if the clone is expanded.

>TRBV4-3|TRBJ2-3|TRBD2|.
TGCGCCAGCAGCCAAGGGGCAGCGGGGGGGACCACAGATACGCAGTATTTT
CASSQGAAGGTTDTQYF
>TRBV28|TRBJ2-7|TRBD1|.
TGTGCCAGCAGTCTTTATAGACAGGGAGTGTACGAGCAGTACTTC
CASSLYRQGVYEQYF
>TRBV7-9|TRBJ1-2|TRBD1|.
TGTGCCAGCAGCTCGGGACAGGGCCCCTATGGCTACACCTTC
CASSSGQGPYGYTF
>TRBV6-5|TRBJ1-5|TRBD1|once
TGTGCCAGCAGTTACGGACAGGGGTGGGGGCAGCCCCAGCATTTT
CASSYGQGWGQPQHF
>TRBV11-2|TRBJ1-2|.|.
TGTGCCAGCAGCTCACTATTTACAGGGAGACACTATGGCTACACCTTC
CASSSLFTGRHYGYTF
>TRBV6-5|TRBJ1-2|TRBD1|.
TGTGCCAGCAGTCAAACCCGGACAGGGGGCTATGGCTACACCTTC
CASSQTRTGGYGYTF
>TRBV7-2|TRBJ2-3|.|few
TGTGCCAGCAGCCTGGGAGGTGTTGAAACGCAGTATTTT
CASSLGGVETQYF
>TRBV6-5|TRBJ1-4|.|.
TGTGCCAGCAGTTTTTCACACGAGGGTGAAAAACTGTTTTTT
CASSFSHEGEKLFF
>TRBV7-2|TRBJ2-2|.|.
TGTGCCAGCAGCTTAGCTGCAGGCACGAACACCGGGGAGCTGTTTTTT
CASSLAAGTNTGELFF
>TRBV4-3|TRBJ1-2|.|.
TGCGCCAGCAGCCAACTTAGACAGTACCCTAACTATGGCTACACCTTC
CASSQLRQYPNYGYTF
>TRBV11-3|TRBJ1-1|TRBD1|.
TGTGCCAGCAGTTTGGACAGGGCGACTGAAGCTTTCTTT
CASSLDRATEAFF
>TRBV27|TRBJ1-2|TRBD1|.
TGTGCCAGCACCCCAGGGGGCCAGGATGGCTACACCTTC
CASTPGGQDGYTF
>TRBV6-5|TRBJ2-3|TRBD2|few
TGTGCCAGCAGGGGGGGACTAGCGGGCACAGATACGCAGTATTTT
CASRGGLAGTDTQYF
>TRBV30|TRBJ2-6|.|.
TGTGCCTTCATCAAGGGCCCTGCGGGTTCTGGGGCCAACGTCCTGACTTTC
CAFIKGPAGSGANVLTF
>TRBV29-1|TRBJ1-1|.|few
TGCAGCGTTGCCCCAAATTTGTTGGCCACTGAAGCTTTCTTT
CSVAPNLLATEAFF
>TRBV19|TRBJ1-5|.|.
TGTGCCAGTAGCAGACAGAATCAGCCCCAGCATTTT
CASSRQNQPQHF
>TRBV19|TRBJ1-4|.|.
TGTGCCAGTAGTATAGGTCCGGTGAATGAAAAACTGTTTTTT
CASSIGPVNEKLFF
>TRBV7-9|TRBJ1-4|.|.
TGTGCCAGCAGCTTGTCAGGGGCCGCTAATGAAAAACTGTTTTTT
CASSLSGAANEKLFF
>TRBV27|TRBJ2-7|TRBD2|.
TGTGCCAGCAGTTTCGCTAGCGGGATCTACGAGCAGTACTTC
CASSFASGIYEQYF
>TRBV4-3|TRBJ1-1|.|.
TGCGCCAGCAGCCAAGCTACGGGTTTTGCAGGGGACACTGAAGCTTTCTTT
CASSQATGFAGDTEAFF
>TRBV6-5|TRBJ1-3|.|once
TGTGCCAGCAGTTACTCAGCAGGATTTGGAAACACCATATATTTT
CASSYSAGFGNTIYF
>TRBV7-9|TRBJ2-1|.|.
TGTGCCAGCAGCTTATACCCCAGGGGAAGCTACAATGAGCAGTTCTTC
CASSLYPRGSYNEQFF
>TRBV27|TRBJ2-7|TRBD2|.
TGTGCCAGCAGTTCGAGCGGGAGGCCGACCTACGAGCAGTACTTC
CASSSSGRPTYEQYF
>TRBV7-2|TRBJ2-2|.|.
TGTGCCAGCAGCCGGAGGGCTAGCAGTGACGGGGAGCTGTTTTTT
CASSRRASSDGELFF
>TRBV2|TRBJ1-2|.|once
TGTGCCAGCAGTGAAAAACCGACAGCCTATGGCTACACCTTC
CASSEKPTAYGYTF
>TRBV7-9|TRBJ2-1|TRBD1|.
TGTGCCAGCAGCTTAGGACAGGGCAACAATGAGCAGTTCTTC
CASSLGQGNNEQFF
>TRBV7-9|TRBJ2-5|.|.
TGTGCCAGCAGCTTCGCTAGGAGCCAAGAGACCCAGTACTTC
CASSFARSQETQYF
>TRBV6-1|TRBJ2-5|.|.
TGTGCCAGCAGCCTAGGACTGGGGGAGACCCAGTACTTC
CASSLGLGETQYF
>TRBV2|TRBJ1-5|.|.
TGTGCCAGCAGTGATTTGGAGGGACAGCCCCAGCATTTT
CASSDLEGQPQHF
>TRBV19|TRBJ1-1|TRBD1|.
TGTGCCAGTAGCAGCCAGGGGGTCTGGGGGTCCGGGGACACTGAAGCTTTCTTT
CASSSQGVWGSGDTEAFF
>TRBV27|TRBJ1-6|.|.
TGTGCCAGCAGTTTATCCCGGACGGAGGGTTATTCACCCCTCCACTTT
CASSLSRTEGYSPLHF
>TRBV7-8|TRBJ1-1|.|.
TGTGCCAGCAGCCCAGAGAACACTGAAGCTTTCTTT
CASSPENTEAFF
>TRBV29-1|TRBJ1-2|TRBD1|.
TGCAGCGCAATTCGACAGGGGGCCTCTGGCTACACCTTC
CSAIRQGASGYTF
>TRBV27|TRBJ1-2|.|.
TGTGCCAGCAGTTTAACAGGGCCTTATGGCTACACCTTC
CASSLTGPYGYTF
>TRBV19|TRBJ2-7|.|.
TGTGCCAGTAGTACCACCTACGAGCAGTACTTC
CASSTTYEQYF
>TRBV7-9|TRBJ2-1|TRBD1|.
TGTGCCAGCACGGACAGGGACGGTGAGCAGTTCTTC
CASTDRDGEQFF
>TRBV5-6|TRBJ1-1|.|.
TGTGCCAGCAGCTTGGTGACACTGATCGACACTGAAGCTTTCTTT
CASSLVTLIDTEAFF
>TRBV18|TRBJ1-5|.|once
TGTGCCAGCTCCCCTTCGGGGGGTTCGGGCAATCAGCCCCAGCATTTT
CASSPSGGSGNQPQHF
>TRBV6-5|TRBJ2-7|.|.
TGTGCCAGCAGTTACGACAGCCACTACGAGCAGTACTTC
CASSYDSHYEQYF
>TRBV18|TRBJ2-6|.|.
TGTGCCAGCTCACCGGATTGGAGCTCTGGGGCCAACGTCCTGACTTTC
CASSPDWSSGANVLTF
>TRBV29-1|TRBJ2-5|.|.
TGCAGCGTTGAAGATCCGAGTCGCCCAAAAGAGACCCAGTACTTC
CSVEDPSRPKETQYF
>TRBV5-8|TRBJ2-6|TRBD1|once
TGTGCCAGCAGTTCTGGGACAGCGATTTCTGGGGCCAACGTCCTGACTTTC
CASSSGTAISGANVLTF
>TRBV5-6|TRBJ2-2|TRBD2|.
TGTGCCAGCAGCCTAGCGGGGGGGCCTAGGACCGGGGAGCTGTTTTTT
CASSLAGGPRTGELFF
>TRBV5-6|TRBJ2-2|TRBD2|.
TGTGCCAGCAGCTTGCTAGCGGCATCGAACACCGGGGAGCTGTTTTTT
CASSLLAASNTGELFF
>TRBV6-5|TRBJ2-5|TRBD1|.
TGTGCCAGCAGTTACCTCCGGGGACAGGGATGGGAGTACTTC
CASSYLRGQGWEYF
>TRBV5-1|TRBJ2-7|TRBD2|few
TGCGCCAGCAGTCCACTGCGTCGGGGGGACGAGCAGTACTTC
CASSPLRRGDEQYF
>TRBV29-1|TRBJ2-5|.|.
TGCAGCGTCCCCGATGCGGGATCGGTGTCAAGTGGGACCCAGTACTTC
CSVPDAGSVSSGTQYF
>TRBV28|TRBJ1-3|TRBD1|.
TGTGCCAGCAGTTTCCCAGGGGGGGGAAACACCATATATTTT
CASSFPGGGNTIYF
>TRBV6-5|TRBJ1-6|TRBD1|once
TGTGCCAGCAACCCGACAGGGGATTCACCCCTCCACTTT
CASNPTGDSPLHF
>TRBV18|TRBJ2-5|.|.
TGTGCCAGCTCACCCGACTTGCAAGAGACCCAGTACTTC
CASSPDLQETQYF
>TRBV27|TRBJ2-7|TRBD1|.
TGTGCCAGCAGTTTGCATCGTCCGGGACAGGTCTACGAGCAGTACTTC
CASSLHRPGQVYEQYF
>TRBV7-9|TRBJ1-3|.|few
TGTGCCAGCAACAGCCAAAAGTCGTCTGGAAACACCATATATTTT
CASNSQKSSGNTIYF
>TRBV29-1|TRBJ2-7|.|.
TGCAGCGTTACAGGAGTTACCTCCTACGAGCAGTACTTC
CSVTGVTSYEQYF